This TCR beta chain was profiled in a study of blood T cell repertoires in COVID-19. Study background: Sources were T cells, B-cell-depleted T cells, or PBMCs; the material itself was cDNA or gDNA.

In the original workflow: Researchers report that nucleated cell counts were estimated from reference gene primer amplification. Here immunoSEQ multiplex PCR was the method, and the copy in TCRdb shows in-frame clones only, minus some. Clone size and the V and J calls come from that table; the DNA yielded D and trimming. The sample contains about 180,000 clones, around 88% of which appear only once. The germline CDR1 and CDR2 sequences are SEHNR and FQNEAQ (reference sequence). Trimming stripped 1 base from V and 6 bases from J, with 10 bases between. The CDR3 covers 14 residues. The source of this sequence is a woman aged 25 to 39 with acute or convalescent COVID-19. The sample consisted of peripheral blood. The chain joins TRBV7-9 to TRBJ2-1, with D possibly matching TRBD1 (5 bases). Here the CDR3 reads CASSLGTSPNEQFF. In DNA, the CDR3 is TGTGCCAGCAGCTTAGGGACATCCCCCAATGAGCAGTTCTTC.